This T cell receptor (beta chain) was observed in a study of technical replicates of blood from a handful of donors. Produced via immunoSEQ multiplex PCR; TCRdb's table is partial and in-frame only. Of 55,000 to 80,000 clones listed, roughly 93% were seen once; the top ten hold 0.2% to 0.3%. This CDR3 region has 16 residues. V lost 4 bases and J 3 bases, leaving 16 bases between the germline ends. Germline lookup yields CDR1 MNHEY and CDR2 SMNVEV (reference sequence). The origin of this receptor is a human donor in good health. The material sequenced was T cells isolated from PBMCs. The V call is TRBV27, the J call TRBJ1-5; D might be TRBD1 (6 bases). The chain's CDR3 is CASSSKPDRVNQPQHF. Here the CDR3 DNA reads TGTGCCAGCAGTTCCAAACCGGACAGAGTCAATCAGCCCCAGCATTTT.